The subject of this entry is one T cell receptor (beta chain). The CDR3 consists of 10 residues. The V and J ends lost 3 bases and 6 bases respectively, with 0 bases between them. Germline CDR1 ENHRY, CDR2 SYGVKD. The entry originates in a study of shared clonotypes between healthy human individuals. TCRdb's table, derived via immunoSEQ multiplex PCR, lists solely in-frame clones and lacks some. The sample carries some 2,500,000 clones, under 95% recorded once. The TCR sequence derives from a man younger than 35 in good health. Some clones in this sample may be carry-over from other donors' samples. The rearrangement links TRBV10-3 to TRBJ1-5; D unclear. The source material was naive CD4+ T cells from PBMCs. Documented subset: CD45RA+ positively selected. The CDR3 nucleotides read TGTGCCATCAGTGATCAGCCCCAGCATTTT. This sequence encodes CAISDQPQHF.